Listed below are T cell receptor beta chains from one sample, sequenced in a study of stem cell transplantation in POMP-related autoinflammatory disease. Sequencing was performed with immunoSEQ multiplex PCR; in TCRdb, only in-frame clones are kept and a portion is missing. The data contain around 10,000 clones, roughly 77% of them singletons. The source was CD4+ T cells from PBMCs, collected after stem cell transplantation. The receptors were sampled from a human patient with POMP-related autoinflammation and immune dysregulation (PRAID). Part of the T cells may come from the graft donor. The CDR3 runs from the conserved cysteine through the conserved F or W. The D gene is left open where the match is weak. Rows give clone size only sometimes, using once, few, many, or a class for an expanded clone.

v_call	j_call	d_call	clone_size	cdr3_nt	cdr3_aa
TRBV5-4	TRBJ2-1	-	-	TGTGCCAGCAAATCCGGGACTGCCCTTCCCTACAATGAGCAGTTCTTC	CASKSGTALPYNEQFF
TRBV28	TRBJ2-6	-	-	TGTGCCAGCAGTTTAAGCTGGGCGACTGGGGCCAACGTCCTGACTTTC	CASSLSWATGANVLTF
TRBV10-3	TRBJ2-1	TRBD2	-	TGTGCCATCAGTGCGAGTAGCGGGGACAATGAGCAGTTCTTC	CAISASSGDNEQFF
TRBV6-5	TRBJ1-2	-	-	TGTGCCAGCAGTCGTCTGGGGCCCCAGTACGGCTACACCTTC	CASSRLGPQYGYTF
TRBV14	TRBJ1-2	-	-	TGTGCCAGCAGCCAAGACGCGGTGGTGGGCTATGGCTACACCTTC	CASSQDAVVGYGYTF
TRBV10-3	TRBJ2-5	-	-	TGTGCCATCAGTGAGTTCAGGGAAGAGACCCAGTACTTC	CAISEFREETQYF
TRBV3-1/TRBV3-2	TRBJ2-3	TRBD2	-	TGTGCCAGCAGCCAAGGTGGCGGGAGCTGGGCAGATACGCAGTATTTT	CASSQGGGSWADTQYF
TRBV6-5	TRBJ1-5	-	-	TGTGCCAGCCAACCAGGGATGTATAGCAATCAGCCCCAGCATTTT	CASQPGMYSNQPQHF
TRBV5-6	TRBJ2-2	TRBD1	-	TGTGCCAGCAGCCGATCGGGACAGCACACCGGGGAGCTGTTTTTT	CASSRSGQHTGELFF
TRBV12-5	TRBJ2-3	TRBD2	-	TGTGCTAGTGGTTTCTTAGCGGGAGGGCTCACAGATACGCAGTATTTT	CASGFLAGGLTDTQYF
TRBV9	TRBJ2-5	-	-	TGTGCCAGCAGCGTAGGAATGGGTGGCTACCAAGAGACCCAGTACTTC	CASSVGMGGYQETQYF
TRBV6-1	TRBJ1-2	-	-	TGTGCCACCCTCCGGAGTGCTGGAATTCTGATGGGCTACACCTTC	CATLRSAGILMGYTF
TRBV7-9	TRBJ2-7	-	-	TGTGCCAGCAGTTTCACATACCAACACGAGCAGTACTTC	CASSFTYQHEQYF
TRBV5-1	TRBJ2-7	-	once	TGCGCCAGCAGCTTGGAAGAGATTAGCTCCTACGAGCAGTACTTC	CASSLEEISSYEQYF
TRBV28	TRBJ1-6	-	-	TGTGCCAGCAGGGAAACGGGATCACCCCTCCACTTT	CASRETGSPLHF
TRBV13	TRBJ2-1	TRBD2	-	TGTGCCAGCAGCGGGACTAGCCTTTCCTATGAGCAGTTCTTC	CASSGTSLSYEQFF
TRBV6-1	TRBJ2-7	-	-	TGTGCCAGCAGTGAAATTTTGTGGGGGCGAGCACCCTACGAGCAGTACTTC	CASSEILWGRAPYEQYF
TRBV6-5	TRBJ2-1	TRBD2	-	TGTGCCAGCACTCTGGGTAGCGGGTACAATGAGCAGTTCTTC	CASTLGSGYNEQFF
TRBV24-1	TRBJ2-3	TRBD2	-	TGTGCCACCAGTGCCCGACTAGCGGGAGATTGGGATACGCAGTATTTT	CATSARLAGDWDTQYF
TRBV5-1	TRBJ2-2	TRBD1	-	TGCGCCAGCAGCTTGCGAGACAGGGGGCTCCCCTTTAACACCGGGGAGCTGTTTTTT	CASSLRDRGLPFNTGELFF
TRBV7-9	TRBJ1-5	-	few	TGTGCCAGTCAGGGAACAAATCAGCCCCAGCATTTT	CASQGTNQPQHF
TRBV7-3	TRBJ2-3	TRBD2	-	TGTGCCAGCTCTCTGGGCGGGAGGGCTACAGATACGCAGTATTTT	CASSLGGRATDTQYF
TRBV5-4	TRBJ2-1	-	once	TGTGCCAGCAATATTCAGTTACAGCCCGATGAGCAGTTCTTC	CASNIQLQPDEQFF